Shown below are 16 T cell receptor beta chains from a single sample sequenced in a study of T cell changes during pregnancy in multiple sclerosis. Libraries were prepared by immunoSEQ multiplex PCR; TCRdb keeps only in-frame clonotypes and omits some of them. The table includes around 60,000 clones, about 90% detected once. This sample comprised CD4+ T cells from peripheral blood mononuclear cells, obtained after pregnancy. Receptors originate from a female donor in good health, enrolled as a control in a pregnancy study.

The rearrangement links TRBV9 to TRBJ2-3, with TRBD2 identical over 11 bases. The CDR3 has 16 residues. Per the germline V gene, CDR1 is SGDLS and CDR2 is YYNGEE. Trimming at V came to 4 bases and at J to 0 bases, leaving 4 bases not matched to a gene. The CDR3 spells CASSKTSGVSTDTQYF. In DNA, the CDR3 is TGTGCCAGCAGCAAGACTAGCGGGGTGAGCACAGATACGCAGTATTTT.

The rearrangement links TRBV27 to TRBJ2-7; no clear D. Per the germline V gene, CDR1 is MNHEY and CDR2 is SMNVEV (reference sequence). Trimming cost V 7 bases and J 7 bases, with 20 bases left between them. This CDR3 spans 14 amino acids. DNA for the CDR3: TGTGCCAGCATAAGTTTCCCGGGTTTGGGTGAGCAGTACTTC. This translates into CASISFPGLGEQYF.

The V call is TRBV5-6, the J call TRBJ2-2; possible D gene TRBD1, 5 bases. The CDR3 spans 14 residues. The ends were cut back, 4 bases at V and 0 bases at J, with 7 bases in the middle. Germline V lookup: CDR1 SGHDT, CDR2 YYEEEE. CDR3 residues: CASSRTTNTGELFF. CDR3 bases: TGTGCCAGCAGCAGGACAACGAACACCGGGGAGCTGTTTTTT.

This sequence joins TRBV11-2 and TRBJ1-3; no clear D gene. The CDR3 covers 15 residues. Germline V lookup: CDR1 SGHAT, CDR2 FQNNGV. Trimming removed 5 bases at V and 3 bases at J, with 14 bases between. The DNA of the CDR3 is TGTGCCAGCAGCGCCGACCTACTAAATGGAAACACCATATATTTT. Translated: CASSADLLNGNTIYF. The full variable domain, rest sourced from reference TRBV11-2 and TRBJ1-3, is EAGVAQSPRYKIIEKRQSVAFWCNPISGHATLYWYQQILGQGPKLLIQFQNNGVVDDSQLPKDRFSAERLKGVDSTLKIQPAKLEDSAVYLCASSADLLNGNTIYFGEGSWLTVV.

CDR3 protein: CASSPQPTGSSKNIQYF. In DNA, the CDR3 is TGTGCCAGCAGCCCCCAGCCCACAGGGAGTTCAAAAAACATTCAGTACTTC. The rearrangement uses TRBV5-4 and TRBJ2-4; D might be TRBD1 (6 bases). Germline-derived CDR1 and CDR2 are SGHNT and YYREEE (reference sequence). The CDR3 loop spans 17 amino acids. The V end was cut by 4 bases, the J end by 4 bases, with 21 bases between.

This sequence joins TRBV30 and TRBJ2-2, with D hard to call. This CDR3 spans 15 amino acids. CDR1 is GTSNPN and CDR2 is SVGIG in the germline V gene (reference sequence). V was trimmed by 5 bases and J by 6 bases, leaving 19 bases between them. The CDR3: CAWDEAPASPGELFF. Written as DNA, the CDR3 is TGTGCCTGGGACGAAGCTCCAGCGTCCCCCGGGGAGCTGTTTTTT. The variable domain in full, with the rest retrieved from reference TRBV30 and TRBJ2-2, is SQTIHQWPATLVQPVGSPLSLECTVEGTSNPNLYWYRQAAGRGLQLLFYSVGIGQISSEVPQNLSASRPQDRQFILSSKKLLLSDSGFYLCAWDEAPASPGELFFGEGSRLTVL.

The V and J genes are TRBV30 and TRBJ1-4; 10 bases align to TRBD1. The CDR3 runs to 15 residues. The V gene's germline CDR1 is GTSNPN and CDR2 SVGIG (reference sequence). V was pared by 0 bases and J by 7 bases, with 5 bases of the junction left unmatched. In nucleotides, the CDR3 is TGTGCCTGGAGTGTACGGGGACAGGGGTCTGAAAAACTGTTTTTT. Translation: CAWSVRGQGSEKLFF.

V usage is TRBV9 and J usage is TRBJ1-3; D perhaps matches TRBD1 (6 bases). The V gene lost 1 base and the J gene lost 2 bases, with 19 bases spanning the gap. The CDR3 loop spans 18 amino acids. Germline V gene sequence: CDR1 SGDLS, CDR2 YYNGEE. The CDR3 region is CASSVSGGHPRAGNTIYF. CDR3 in DNA: TGTGCCAGCAGCGTAAGTGGGGGCCACCCGAGGGCTGGAAACACCATATATTTT.

The chain links TRBV6-5 to TRBJ1-1; possibly TRBD1 for D (5 bases). Per the germline V gene, CDR1 is MNHEY and CDR2 is SVGAGI. Trimming removed 6 bases from V and 7 bases from J, with 15 bases in between. This CDR3 region has 13 residues. The CDR3 bases are TGTGCCAGCAGCATTCGTCAGGGATTTGAAGCTTTCTTT. Translating gives CASSIRQGFEAFF.

The chain employs TRBV5-8 and TRBJ2-2; the match to TRBD2 covers 7 bases. Germline V lookup: CDR1 SGHTS, CDR2 YDEGEE. The CDR3 sequence is 17 residues long. V was clipped by 2 bases and J by 2 bases; unmatched bases: 9. The CDR3 DNA sequence: TGTGCCAGCAGCTTAATTTATAGCGGGCTTAACACCGGGGAGCTGTTTTTT. Its translation is CASSLIYSGLNTGELFF.

The rearrangement links TRBV4-2 to TRBJ1-4; a possible D gene is TRBD1 (6 bases). Germline V gives CDR1 LGHNA, CDR2 YNFKEQ. Trimming shortened V by 0 bases and J by 4 bases, and 12 bases separated the two germline ends. There are 16 residues in the CDR3. CDR3 sequence reads: CASSQDGGGRNEKLFF. CDR3 nucleotide sequence: TGTGCCAGCAGCCAAGATGGCGGGGGCCGTAATGAAAAACTGTTTTTT.

The chain recombines TRBV15 with TRBJ1-6, with TRBD1 matching over 7 bases. The CDR3 spans 16 residues. V dropped 1 base and J dropped 5; count of bases not matched to a gene: 5. Looked up from germline, CDR1 is LNHNV and CDR2 is YYDKDF (reference sequence). The CDR3 protein is CATSRVGGRDNSPLHF. CDR3 nucleotide sequence: TGTGCCACCAGCAGAGTAGGGGGCAGGGATAATTCACCCCTCCACTTT.

V usage is TRBV5-8 and J usage is TRBJ1-6; D call uncertain. V was cut by 0 bases and J by 7 bases, with 14 bases left in between. This CDR3 spans 16 amino acids. CDR1 SGHTS and CDR2 YDEGEE come from the germline V gene. The CDR3: CASSLGGSVTNSPLHF. For the CDR3, the DNA is TGTGCCAGCAGCTTGGGAGGGAGTGTTACCAATTCACCCCTCCACTTT.

CDR3 in DNA: TGTGCCAGCAACAGAGGGGGCCCAAACATAGCTGGCTACACCTTC. This codes for CASNRGGPNIAGYTF. This chain links TRBV5-6 with TRBJ1-2; 7 bases are a match to TRBD1. CDR3 size: 15 residues. V dropped 6 bases and J dropped 7; count of bases not matched to a gene: 15. The germline V gene encodes CDR1 SGHDT and CDR2 YYEEEE.

The V gene is TRBV2, the J gene TRBJ1-2; 7 nucleotides match TRBD1. J lost 2 bases, V lost 1 base, and 4 bases had no gene match. Germline V gives CDR1 SNHLY, CDR2 FYNNEI. CDR3 length: 15 amino acids. In DNA form, the CDR3 reads TGTGCCAGCAGTGAAGGTGGGGGACAGAACTATGGCTACACCTTC. As protein: CASSEGGGQNYGYTF.

The chain joins TRBV4-2 to TRBJ1-1; D ambiguous. The V and J ends lost 1 base and 5 bases respectively, with 11 bases between them. CDR1 and CDR2 from the germline V gene are LGHNA and YNFKEQ. This CDR3 spans 14 amino acids. CDR3 coding DNA: TGTGCCAGCAGCCAAGTCGGCGGCGGGACTGAAGCTTTCTTT. Protein sequence: CASSQVGGGTEAFF.